The TCR beta chain described here comes from a study of control samples from healthy donors and cancer patients. The CDR3 is 13 amino acids. V lost 0 bases, J lost 8 bases, and 10 bases lay in between. Sequenced by immunoSEQ multiplex PCR; TCRdb stores in-frame clones only, minus some. The data hold 100,000 to 150,000 clones, with over 75% observed a single time. The TCR sequence derives from a man younger than 30 in good health. This rearrangement joins TRBV12-3 or TRBV12-4 to TRBJ1-2; TRBD1 might be the D (5 bases). Sequenced: blood. CDR3 region: CASSLARGRGYTF. In DNA, the CDR3 is TGTGCCAGCAGTTTAGCACGGGGACGAGGCTACACCTTC.